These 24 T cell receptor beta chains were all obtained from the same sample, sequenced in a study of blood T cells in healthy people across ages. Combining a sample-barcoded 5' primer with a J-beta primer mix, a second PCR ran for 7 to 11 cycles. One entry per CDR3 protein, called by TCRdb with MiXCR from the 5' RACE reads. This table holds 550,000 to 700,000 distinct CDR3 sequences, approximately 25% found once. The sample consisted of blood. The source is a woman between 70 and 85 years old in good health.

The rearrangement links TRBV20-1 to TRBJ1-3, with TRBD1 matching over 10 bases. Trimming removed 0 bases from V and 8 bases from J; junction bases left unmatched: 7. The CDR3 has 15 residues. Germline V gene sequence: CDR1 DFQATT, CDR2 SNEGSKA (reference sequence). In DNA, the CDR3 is TGCAGTGCTAGAGACGACAGGGGGCCTCTTGACACCATATATTTT. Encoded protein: CSARDDRGPLDTIYF.

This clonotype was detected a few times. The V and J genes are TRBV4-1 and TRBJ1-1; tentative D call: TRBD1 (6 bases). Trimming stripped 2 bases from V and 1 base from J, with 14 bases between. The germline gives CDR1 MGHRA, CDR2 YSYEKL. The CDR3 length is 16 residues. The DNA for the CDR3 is TGCGCCAGCAGCCAAAAGGCTGGGGGCGCGAACACTGAAGCTTTCTTT. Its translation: CASSQKAGGANTEAFF.

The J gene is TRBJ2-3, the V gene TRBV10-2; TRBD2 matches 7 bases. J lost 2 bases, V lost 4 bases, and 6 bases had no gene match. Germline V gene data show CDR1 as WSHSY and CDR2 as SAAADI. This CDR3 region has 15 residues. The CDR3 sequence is CASSGAGDLTDTQYF. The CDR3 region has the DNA TGCGCCAGCAGTGGGGCGGGGGACCTCACAGATACGCAGTATTTT.

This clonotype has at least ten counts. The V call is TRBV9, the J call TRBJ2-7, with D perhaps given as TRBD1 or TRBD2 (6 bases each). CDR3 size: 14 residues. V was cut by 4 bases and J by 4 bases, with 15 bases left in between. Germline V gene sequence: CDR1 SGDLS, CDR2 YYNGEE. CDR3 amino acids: CASSPSGGSYEQYF. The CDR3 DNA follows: TGTGCCAGCAGCCCCTCCGGGGGCTCATACGAGCAGTACTTC.

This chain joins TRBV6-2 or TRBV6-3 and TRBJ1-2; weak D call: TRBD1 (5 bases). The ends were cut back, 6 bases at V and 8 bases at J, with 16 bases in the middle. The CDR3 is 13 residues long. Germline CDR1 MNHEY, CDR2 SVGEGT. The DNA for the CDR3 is TGTGCCAGCAGCTCATATTCAGGGAGAGGCTACACCTTC. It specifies CASSSYSGRGYTF.

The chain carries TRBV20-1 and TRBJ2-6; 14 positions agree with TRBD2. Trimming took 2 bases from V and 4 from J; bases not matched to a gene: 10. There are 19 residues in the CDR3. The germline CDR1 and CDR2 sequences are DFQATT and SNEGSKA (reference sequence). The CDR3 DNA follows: TGCAGTGCTAGAACCGGGACTAGCGGGGGAGGATCAGGGGCCAACGTCCTGACTTTC. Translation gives CSARTGTSGGGSGANVLTF.

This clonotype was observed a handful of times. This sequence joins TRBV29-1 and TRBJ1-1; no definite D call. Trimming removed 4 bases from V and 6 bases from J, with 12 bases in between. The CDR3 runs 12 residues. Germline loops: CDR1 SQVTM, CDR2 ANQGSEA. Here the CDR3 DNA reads TGCAGCGTTGTAGGGAACCTTCCTGAAGCTTTCTTT. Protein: CSVVGNLPEAFF.

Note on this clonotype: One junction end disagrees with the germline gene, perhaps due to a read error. The chain's CDR3 is CASKVRSEADEQSF. CDR3 DNA sequence: TGTGCCAGCAAAGTACGTTCGGAGGCCGATGAGCAGTCCTTC. The chain links TRBV27 to TRBJ2-1; perhaps TRBD2 as D (5 bases). This CDR3 has 14 residues. CDR1 and CDR2 from the germline V gene are MNHEY and SMNVEV (reference sequence).

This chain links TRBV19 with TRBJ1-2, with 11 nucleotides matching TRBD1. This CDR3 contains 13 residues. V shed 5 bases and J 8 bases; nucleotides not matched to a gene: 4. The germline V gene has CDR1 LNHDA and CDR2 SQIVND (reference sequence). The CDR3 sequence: CASSFRTGGGYTF. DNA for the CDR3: TGTGCCAGTAGTTTCCGGACAGGGGGCGGCTACACCTTC.

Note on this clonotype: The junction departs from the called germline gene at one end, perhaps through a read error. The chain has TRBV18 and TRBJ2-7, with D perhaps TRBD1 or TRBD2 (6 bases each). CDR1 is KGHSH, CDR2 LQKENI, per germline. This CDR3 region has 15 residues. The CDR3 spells CASSPPSRGGYEQYF. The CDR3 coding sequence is TGCGCCAGCTCACCGCCGAGCAGGGGAGGCTACGAGCAGTACTTC.

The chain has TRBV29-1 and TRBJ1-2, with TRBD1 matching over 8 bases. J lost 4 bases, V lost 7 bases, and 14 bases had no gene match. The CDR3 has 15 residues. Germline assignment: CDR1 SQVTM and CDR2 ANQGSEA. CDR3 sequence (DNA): TGCAGCGCCTACCCAATTGGACAGGGAGCCTATGGCTACACCTTC. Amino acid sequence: CSAYPIGQGAYGYTF.

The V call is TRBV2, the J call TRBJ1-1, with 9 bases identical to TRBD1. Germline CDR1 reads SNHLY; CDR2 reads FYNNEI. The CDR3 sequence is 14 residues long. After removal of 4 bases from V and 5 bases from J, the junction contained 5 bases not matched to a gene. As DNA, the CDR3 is TGTGCCAGCAGTGGAAACAGGGGGCGTACTGAAGCTTTCTTT. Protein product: CASSGNRGRTEAFF.

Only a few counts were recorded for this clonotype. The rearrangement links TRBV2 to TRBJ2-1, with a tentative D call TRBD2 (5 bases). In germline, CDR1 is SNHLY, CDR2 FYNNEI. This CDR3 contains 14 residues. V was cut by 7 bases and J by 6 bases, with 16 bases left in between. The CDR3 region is CASTEGRIPNEQFF. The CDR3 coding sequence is TGTGCCAGCACAGAGGGCAGGATTCCCAATGAGCAGTTCTTC.

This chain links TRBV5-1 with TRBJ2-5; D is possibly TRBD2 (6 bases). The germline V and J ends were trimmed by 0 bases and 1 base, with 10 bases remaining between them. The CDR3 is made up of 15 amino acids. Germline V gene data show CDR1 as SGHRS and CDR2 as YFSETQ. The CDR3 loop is CASSLAGTLQETQYF. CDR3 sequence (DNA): TGCGCCAGCAGCTTGGCAGGGACTCTCCAAGAGACCCAGTACTTC.

The CDR3 nucleotides read TGTGCCAGTAGTATACTGGGCTACGAGCAGTACTTC. It specifies CASSILGYEQYF. The J gene is TRBJ2-7, the V gene TRBV19; D is unresolved. Germline CDR1 reads LNHDA; CDR2 reads SQIVND (reference sequence). The CDR3 loop spans 12 amino acids. Trimming pared 2 bases from V and 3 bases from J, leaving 5 bases between.

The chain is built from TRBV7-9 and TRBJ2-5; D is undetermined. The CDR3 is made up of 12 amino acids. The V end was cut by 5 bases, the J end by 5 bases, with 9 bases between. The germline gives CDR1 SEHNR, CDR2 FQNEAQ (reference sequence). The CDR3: CASSRGVETQYF. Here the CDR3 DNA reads TGTGCCAGCAGCCGCGGTGTGGAGACCCAGTACTTC.

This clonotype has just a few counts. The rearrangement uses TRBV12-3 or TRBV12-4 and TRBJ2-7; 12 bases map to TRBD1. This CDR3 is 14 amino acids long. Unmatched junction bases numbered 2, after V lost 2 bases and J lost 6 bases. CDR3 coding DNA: TGTGCCAGCAGTTTACTGGGACAGGGGGCCGAGCAGTACTTC. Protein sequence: CASSLLGQGAEQYF.

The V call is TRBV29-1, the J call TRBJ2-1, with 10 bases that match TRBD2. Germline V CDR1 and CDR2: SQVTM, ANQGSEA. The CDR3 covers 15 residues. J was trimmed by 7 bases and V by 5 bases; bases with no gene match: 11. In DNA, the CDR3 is TGCAGCGTTTACCTGCCGGGACTAGCGTCGAATGAGCAGTTCTTC. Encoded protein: CSVYLPGLASNEQFF.

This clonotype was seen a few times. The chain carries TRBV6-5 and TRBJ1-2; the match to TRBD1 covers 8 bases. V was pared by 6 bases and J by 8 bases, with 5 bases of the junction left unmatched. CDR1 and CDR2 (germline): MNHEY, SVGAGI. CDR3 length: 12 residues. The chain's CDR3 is CASSSTGEGYTF. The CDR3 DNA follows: TGTGCCAGCAGCTCGACAGGGGAAGGCTACACCTTC.

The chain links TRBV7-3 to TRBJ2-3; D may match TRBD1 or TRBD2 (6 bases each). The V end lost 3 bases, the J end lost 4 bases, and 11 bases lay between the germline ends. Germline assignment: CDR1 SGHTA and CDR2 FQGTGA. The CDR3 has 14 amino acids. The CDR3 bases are TGTGCCAGCAGCTTGGGGGGCCTCCCAGATACGCAGTATTTT. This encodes CASSLGGLPDTQYF. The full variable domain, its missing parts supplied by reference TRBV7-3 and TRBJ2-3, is GAGVSQTPSNKVTEKGKYVELRCDPISGHTALYWYRQSLGQGPEFLIYFQGTGAADDSGLPNDRFFAVRPEGSVSTLKIQRTERGDSAVYLCASSLGGLPDTQYFGPGTRLTVL.

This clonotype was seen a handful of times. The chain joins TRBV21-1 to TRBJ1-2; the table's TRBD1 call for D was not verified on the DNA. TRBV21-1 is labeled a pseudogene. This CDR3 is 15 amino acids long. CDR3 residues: CASSPSQGARDGYTF. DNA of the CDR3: TGTGCCAGCAGCCCCAGCCAGGGGGCTAGGGATGGCTACACCTTC.

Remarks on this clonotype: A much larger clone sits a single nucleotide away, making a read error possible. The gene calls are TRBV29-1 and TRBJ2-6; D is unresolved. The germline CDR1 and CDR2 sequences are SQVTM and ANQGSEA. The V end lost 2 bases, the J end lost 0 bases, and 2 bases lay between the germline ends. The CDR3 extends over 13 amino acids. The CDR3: CSVERSGANVLTF. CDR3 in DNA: TGCAGCGTTGAACGCTCTGGGGCCAACGTCCTGACTTTC.

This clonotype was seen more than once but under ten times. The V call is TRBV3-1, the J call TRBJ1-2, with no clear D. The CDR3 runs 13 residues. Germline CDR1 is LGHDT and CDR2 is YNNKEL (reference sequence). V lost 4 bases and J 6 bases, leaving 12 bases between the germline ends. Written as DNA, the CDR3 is TGTGCCAGCAGCCTGGTTAGGTCTAATGGCTACACCTTC. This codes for CASSLVRSNGYTF.

CDR3 in amino acids: CSARDMGYEQYF. The CDR3 DNA follows: TGCAGTGCTAGAGATATGGGCTACGAGCAGTACTTC. V usage is TRBV20-1 and J usage is TRBJ2-7, with D unresolved. From germline, CDR1 is DFQATT and CDR2 SNEGSKA (reference sequence). V gave up 0 bases and J gave up 3 bases, with 6 bases separating them. The CDR3 sequence is 12 residues long.